This TCR beta chain is drawn from a study of T cell responses to AZD1222 COVID-19 vaccine. Sequencing used immunoSEQ multiplex PCR; TCRdb keeps in-frame clones, though not all of them. The profile shows 150,000 to 200,000 clones, 85% to 90% of them singletons. As concerns this clone: No antigen is known for it.

Broader study findings: Unmutated regions of variants are reportedly targeted by nearly half of spike-specific TCRs.

The CDR3 totals 12 residues. Trimming stripped 5 bases from V and 11 bases from J, with 10 bases between. Germline CDR1 reads MNHEY; CDR2 reads SMNVEV (reference sequence). The sample here was peripheral blood, taken on day 0 of AZD1222 vaccination. This chain joins TRBV27 and TRBJ1-6; D remains unclear. The TCR originated in an adult in good health. CDR3: CASSAERAPLHF. The CDR3 DNA sequence: TGTGCCAGCAGTGCAGAAAGAGCACCCCTCCACTTT.